This T cell receptor beta chain was observed in a study of response to subunit inactivated influenza vaccine (dated by TCRdb to 2016 to 2019). About the study as a whole: To follow how T cells responded to a trivalent subunit inactivated influenza vaccine, the researchers relied on deep quantitative profiling of the T cell receptor repertoire. What the work shows at the level of the full study, not this receptor alone: It was suggested by the authors that each seasonal influenza vaccination may recruit only a limited number of new T cells.

V gives up 4 bases and J gives up 6 bases, and the segment between their germline ends measures 16 bases. There are 14 amino acids in the CDR3, from cysteine to phenylalanine inclusive. Solely the CDR3 DNA is kept, with 42 bases framed from the first base. CDR1 and CDR2 are drawn from the germline V gene (reference sequence): DFQATT, SNEGSKA. Receptor amplification or capture employed RT-PCR. The instrument given in TCRdb is Illumina HiSeq 2500. TCRdb passed the public sequencing reads through fastp at Q25 and MiXCR, retaining productive beta sequences. Rows are unified per CDR3 protein, each entry keeping the most common DNA and genes. Counted in this sample were about 650,000 distinct CDR3 sequences; approximately 14% of them appeared once. The ten top clones hold 11% of the sample. This clonotype was seen a handful of times. What antigen it recognizes has not been identified. There are no base qualities to consult, and no much larger clone falls within one base.

Specimen: PBMCs from blood, collected roughly 12 days after vaccination. The chain is encoded by TRBV20-1 joined to TRBJ1-5; perhaps TRBD1 is the D gene, with 6 bases matching. This TCR was recovered from a man aged 50-59 years who received an inactivated influenza vaccine. Donor details come from another sample of the same person, matched by shared clones. DNA sequence: TGCAGTGCTACACGGGGGGGGGCCGGTCAGCCCCAGCATTTT. It translates to CSATRGGAGQPQHF.